The 31 T cell receptor beta chains presented below share a single source sample, sequenced in a study of T cells after yellow fever vaccination. TCRdb redid the calling of the 5' RACE reads with MiXCR, one entry per CDR3 protein. The table has approximately 110,000 distinct CDR3 sequences, 7% to 8.5% seen once. Sequenced material: CD8+ T cells sorted from PBMCs, taken 45 days after the yellow fever booster vaccination. All receptors derive from a man aged 25-45 years who received the YFV17D yellow fever vaccine.

In the case of this clonotype: This may be a read error, as it is one base from a much larger clone. The CDR3 is CASSQTKNEQFF. The CDR3 DNA reads as TGTGCCAGCAGTCAAACCAAGAATGAGCAGTTCTTC. The chain joins TRBV6-5 to TRBJ2-1; D unresolved. This CDR3 region has 12 residues. CDR1 is MNHEY and CDR2 is SVGAGI in the germline V gene. The V end was cut by 5 bases, the J end by 7 bases, with 9 bases between.

Remarks on this clonotype: This could be a read error, since a much larger clone is one nucleotide away. V is TRBV7-2 and J is TRBJ2-5; 11 bases fit TRBD2. There are 15 residues in the CDR3. The germline V gene encodes CDR1 SGHTA and CDR2 FQGNSA. In DNA form, the CDR3 reads TGTTCCAGCACCGAACTAGCGGGAGTAGGAGAGACCCAGTACTTC. Its translation: CSSTELAGVGETQYF.

J is TRBJ1-1 and V is TRBV7-2, with 11 bases lining up with TRBD1. V lost 3 bases, J lost 5 bases, and 8 bases stayed unmatched. Per germline, CDR1 SGHTA and CDR2 FQGNSA. This CDR3 has 16 residues. CDR3 loop: CASSFPRTGGDTEAFF. CDR3 nucleotide sequence: TGTGCCAGCAGCTTCCCTCGGACAGGGGGCGATACTGAAGCTTTCTTT.

This clonotype came up many times. The chain combines TRBV12-3 or TRBV12-4 with TRBJ1-1, with D tentatively TRBD1 (5 bases). The CDR3 sequence is 15 residues long. V was trimmed by 1 base and J by 0 bases, leaving 9 bases between them. The CDR3 region is CASSLVGVLNTEAFF. The CDR3 DNA follows: TGTGCCAGCAGTTTAGTGGGGGTTCTGAACACTGAAGCTTTCTTT.

This clonotype was observed many times. This chain connects TRBV7-8 to TRBJ2-5; 8 positions agree with TRBD2. J was trimmed by 5 bases and V by 8 bases; bases with no gene match: 4. Germline-derived CDR1 and CDR2 are SGHVS and FQNEAQ. The CDR3 sequence is 12 residues long. CDR3 sequence: CASHSGTETQYF. The CDR3 DNA is TGTGCCAGCCATAGCGGGACGGAGACCCAGTACTTC. The variable domain in full, completed from reference TRBV7-8 and TRBJ2-5, reads GAGVSQSPRYKVAKRGQDVALRCDPISGHVSLFWYQQALGQGPEFLTYFQNEAQLDKSGLPSDRFFAERPEGSVSTLKIQRTQQEDSAVYLCASHSGTETQYFGPGTRLLVL.

This clonotype has a count of ten or more. CDR3 protein: CASSLARTQETQYF. CDR3 nucleotides: TGTGCCAGCAGCTTAGCTAGGACCCAAGAGACCCAGTACTTC. V is TRBV7-9 and J is TRBJ2-5; no firm D call. The V and J ends lost 0 bases and 1 base respectively, with 6 bases between them. Germline loops: CDR1 SEHNR, CDR2 FQNEAQ (reference sequence). CDR3 length equals 14 residues.

This clonotype showed up many times. The chain joins TRBV6-5 to TRBJ2-1; D unclear. The CDR3 loop spans 12 amino acids. Trimming took 7 bases from V and 8 from J, leaving 12 bases between them. Germline V lookup: CDR1 MNHEY, CDR2 SVGAGI. The CDR3 DNA reads as TGTGCCAGCAAAGGGTCCGTCGATGAGCAGTTCTTC. It specifies CASKGSVDEQFF.

The genes are TRBV18 and TRBJ2-1; 7 nucleotides align to TRBD2. The ends lost 3 bases at V and 5 bases at J; junction bases unmatched: 7. From germline, CDR1 is KGHSH and CDR2 LQKENI. The CDR3 runs 15 residues. In DNA form, the CDR3 reads TGTGCCAGCTCACCCCTTGCCAGCGGGGACAATGAGCAGTTCTTC. It translates to CASSPLASGDNEQFF.

This clonotype was observed at least ten times. The DNA of the CDR3 is TGTGCCAGCACTTGGGAGGGGACCTACGAGCAGTACTTC. Translated: CASTWEGTYEQYF. The chain uses TRBV2 and TRBJ2-7; 7 bases agree with TRBD2. Germline-derived CDR1 and CDR2 are SNHLY and FYNNEI. The CDR3 contains 13 residues. V trimming: 7 bases; J trimming: 2 bases; junction bases outside the gene matches: 5.

This clonotype was recorded many times. The rearrangement joins TRBV5-1 to TRBJ2-3, with 8 bases fitting TRBD1. With 4 bases clipped from V and 4 bases from J, the junction kept 8 bases outside the gene matches. Germline-derived CDR1 and CDR2 are SGHRS and YFSETQ. The CDR3 consists of 15 residues. CDR3 in amino acids: CASSLRGQVADTQYF. The CDR3 bases are TGCGCCAGCAGCCTCAGGGGGCAGGTGGCAGATACGCAGTATTTT.

This clonotype was picked up many times. V usage is TRBV29-1 and J usage is TRBJ2-7; weak D call: TRBD1 (5 bases). Germline V gene lookup returns CDR1 SQVTM and CDR2 ANQGSEA. This CDR3 is built from 11 residues. Trimming removed 2 bases from V and 4 bases from J, with 6 bases in between. The CDR3 protein is CSVERGYEQYF. DNA for the CDR3: TGCAGCGTTGAAAGGGGATACGAGCAGTACTTC.

The sample holds many counts of this clonotype. The CDR3 coding sequence is TGCGCCAGCAGCCCTGACAGGGTAAGAGGGGATGAGCAGTTCTTC. It yields the protein CASSPDRVRGDEQFF. The chain carries TRBV5-1 and TRBJ2-1; 7 bases are shared with TRBD1. The CDR3 consists of 15 residues. Germline CDR1 and CDR2: SGHRS and YFSETQ. V lost 4 bases to trimming and J lost 8 bases; unmatched junction nucleotides: 12. Based on the CDR3 plus reference TRBV5-1 and TRBJ2-1, the full variable domain is KAGVTQTPRYLIKTRGQQVTLSCSPISGHRSVSWYQQTPGQGLQFLFEYFSETQRNKGNFPGRFSGRQFSNSRSEMNVSTLELGDSALYLCASSPDRVRGDEQFFGPGTRLTVL.

This clonotype was detected many times. This sequence joins TRBV6-1 and TRBJ2-3; 8 bases agree with TRBD2. Per the germline V gene, CDR1 is MNHNS and CDR2 is SASEGT. Losses at the gene ends were 11 bases for V and 2 bases for J; bases not matched to a gene: 6. CDR3 length: 13 amino acids. The CDR3 coding sequence is TGTGCCGGAAGTAGCGGGGCCACAGATACGCAGTATTTT. Protein: CAGSSGATDTQYF.

The table lists this clonotype with many counts. The J gene is TRBJ2-2, the V gene TRBV29-1; the D gene is possibly TRBD1 (7 bases). V shed 1 base and J shed 7 bases, with 13 bases lying between them. The CDR3 extends over 14 amino acids. CDR1 is SQVTM, CDR2 ANQGSEA, per germline. The CDR3 here is CSVEVNRGGGELFF. DNA of the CDR3: TGCAGCGTTGAAGTAAACAGGGGAGGCGGGGAGCTGTTTTTT.

V gene TRBV5-6 combines with J gene TRBJ2-1, with D tentatively TRBD1 or TRBD2 (5 bases each). The CDR3 contains 14 residues. Germline V CDR1 and CDR2: SGHDT, YYEEEE. Trimming took 4 bases from V and 5 from J, leaving 13 bases between them. The CDR3 DNA reads as TGTGCCAGCAGCCCCGAGGGACGGCACAATGAGCAGTTCTTC. Protein product: CASSPEGRHNEQFF.

The sample holds many counts of this clonotype. This sequence joins TRBV20-1 and TRBJ2-7; D not certain. Trimming took off 0 bases at V and 1 base at J, with 7 bases between the two ends. The CDR3 has 13 residues. In germline, CDR1 is DFQATT, CDR2 SNEGSKA (reference sequence). The CDR3 spells CSARDSDSYEQYF. The CDR3 nucleotides are TGCAGTGCTAGAGATTCAGATTCCTACGAGCAGTACTTC.

This clonotype was counted only a few times. Possible read error: a much larger clone is one base away. The rearrangement joins TRBV5-1 to TRBJ2-7, with 9 nucleotides matching TRBD2. CDR1 SGHRS and CDR2 YFSETQ come from the germline V gene. The CDR3 runs to 13 residues. Losses at the gene ends were 5 bases for V and 3 bases for J; bases not matched to a gene: 3. CDR3 sequence: CASRLAGVYEQYF. The CDR3 DNA reads TGCGCCAGCAGATTAGCGGGAGTCTACGAGCAGTACTTC.

The sample holds many counts of this clonotype. The CDR3 loop is CASSLVLGTDTQYF. The CDR3 nucleotides read TGTGCCAGCAGCTTAGTCCTTGGCACAGATACGCAGTATTTT. The chain carries TRBV7-6 and TRBJ2-3; no definite D call. Trimming took off 1 base at V and 1 base at J, with 6 bases between the two ends. Germline V lookup: CDR1 SGHVS, CDR2 FNYEAQ. The CDR3 consists of 14 residues.

This clonotype was seen at least ten times. The V call is TRBV15, the J call TRBJ1-4, with 7 bases fitting TRBD1. Germline assignment: CDR1 LNHNV and CDR2 YYDKDF (reference sequence). The CDR3 totals 15 residues. The trim removed 1 base at V and 1 base at J, leaving 0 bases unmatched. The CDR3 spells CATSRAGGTNEKLFF. The CDR3 DNA is TGTGCCACCAGCAGAGCAGGGGGAACTAATGAAAAACTGTTTTTT.

This chain connects TRBV5-1 to TRBJ2-2; D remains ambiguous. Trimming cost V 6 bases and J 3 bases, with 6 bases left between them. The CDR3 covers 12 residues. Per germline, CDR1 SGHRS and CDR2 YFSETQ. The CDR3 reads CASTTDTGELFF. DNA for the CDR3: TGCGCCAGCACCACCGACACCGGGGAGCTGTTTTTT.

This clonotype was detected many times. The rearrangement joins TRBV20-1 to TRBJ2-2; 7 nucleotides match TRBD1. Germline CDR1 and CDR2: DFQATT and SNEGSKA (reference sequence). This CDR3 has 16 amino acids. Trimming at V came to 3 bases and at J to 5 bases, leaving 12 bases not matched to a gene. The CDR3 loop reads CSASAKPPQGTGELFF. The DNA for the CDR3 is TGCAGTGCTAGTGCGAAGCCCCCACAGGGGACCGGGGAGCTGTTTTTT.

This clonotype was seen many times. The J gene is TRBJ2-3, the V gene TRBV13; D may be TRBD2 (6 bases). The length of the CDR3 is 17 residues. Germline V gives CDR1 PRHDT, CDR2 FYEKMQ (reference sequence). Trimming left V 1 base short and J 1 base short, with 15 bases between. CDR3 sequence: CASSLEAPSARTDTQYF. CDR3 in DNA: TGTGCCAGCAGCTTAGAAGCCCCTAGCGCCCGCACAGATACGCAGTATTTT.

The rearrangement joins TRBV5-5 to TRBJ2-7; 12 nucleotides agree with TRBD1. The CDR3 runs to 14 residues. V lost 4 bases, J lost 5 bases, and 4 bases stayed unmatched. Germline CDR1 SGHKS, CDR2 YYEKEE (reference sequence). CDR3: CASSPGTGGNEQYF. The CDR3 DNA is TGTGCCAGCAGCCCCGGGACAGGGGGCAACGAGCAGTACTTC. Drawing the rest from reference TRBV5-5 and TRBJ2-7, the complete variable domain is DAGVTQSPTHLIKTRGQQVTLRCSPISGHKSVSWYQQVLGQGPQFIFQYYEKEERGRGNFPDRFSARQFPNYSSELNVNALLLGDSALYLCASSPGTGGNEQYFGPGTRLTVT.

This clonotype was picked up many times. The chain links TRBV29-1 to TRBJ2-2; tentatively, D is TRBD2 (5 bases). The CDR3 contains 13 residues. Trimming cost V 6 bases and J 7 bases, with 15 bases left between them. CDR1 SQVTM and CDR2 ANQGSEA come from the germline V gene. The CDR3, as DNA: TGCAGCGTCGCCTGGACTTCTTTCGGGGAGCTGTTTTTT. This translates into CSVAWTSFGELFF.

The CDR3 nucleotides are TGCAGTGTACCATACAGGGGGTTTAACACTGAAGCTTTCTTT. It encodes CSVPYRGFNTEAFF. The rearrangement uses TRBV20-1 and TRBJ1-1, with 8 bases aligning to TRBD1. This CDR3 has 14 residues. Germline CDR1 reads DFQATT; CDR2 reads SNEGSKA (reference sequence). Trimming cost V 7 bases and J 2 bases; bases outside gene matches: 9.

This clonotype showed up many times. The chain employs TRBV27 and TRBJ2-1; no clear D. The CDR3 contains 15 residues. Germline V gene sequence: CDR1 MNHEY, CDR2 SMNVEV (reference sequence). Trimming stripped 1 base from V and 6 bases from J, with 13 bases between. The CDR3 protein is CASSLLPLPLNEQFF. CDR3 nucleotide sequence: TGTGCCAGCAGTTTATTGCCCCTTCCCCTCAATGAGCAGTTCTTC.

This clonotype has only a few counts. The V and J genes are TRBV30 and TRBJ2-5, with D unresolved. Per germline, CDR1 GTSNPN and CDR2 SVGIG (reference sequence). V gave up 4 bases and J gave up 2 bases, with 8 bases separating them. This CDR3 region has 12 residues. The CDR3 region has the DNA TGTGCCTGGAAAGGTGCACAAGAGACCCAGTACTTC. Translation: CAWKGAQETQYF.

This clonotype occurred many times. V gene TRBV27 combines with J gene TRBJ2-1, with 9 nucleotides matching TRBD2. V was pared by 8 bases and J by 4 bases, with 3 bases of the junction left unmatched. The CDR3 has 13 residues. Per germline, CDR1 MNHEY and CDR2 SMNVEV (reference sequence). The CDR3 region is CASGREGYNEQFF. CDR3 nucleotide sequence: TGTGCCAGCGGGCGGGAGGGATACAATGAGCAGTTCTTC.

This clonotype was seen at least ten times. The chain combines TRBV4-3 with TRBJ2-3; 9 bases agree with TRBD2. The ends lost 3 bases at V and 3 bases at J; junction bases unmatched: 4. There are 15 residues in the CDR3. Per the germline V gene, CDR1 is LGHNA and CDR2 is YSLEER. CDR3 DNA sequence: TGCGCCAGCAGCCACGGACTAGCGTCTACAGATACGCAGTATTTT. Amino acids: CASSHGLASTDTQYF.

This clonotype has a count of ten or more. The rearrangement links TRBV20-1 to TRBJ2-7; 7 positions agree with TRBD2. This CDR3 region has 13 residues. V trimming: 5 bases; J trimming: 3 bases; junction bases outside the gene matches: 7. Germline V CDR1 and CDR2: DFQATT, SNEGSKA (reference sequence). CDR3 nucleotide sequence: TGCAGTGCTTTTGGCGGGAGCATCTACGAGCAGTACTTC. Encoded protein: CSAFGGSIYEQYF.

The table lists this clonotype with a few counts. For the CDR3, the DNA is TGTGCCAGTAGTACCACAGAGACCTGGGAGACCCAGTACTTC. Translating it yields CASSTTETWETQYF. The chain recombines TRBV19 with TRBJ2-5; D unresolved. Trimming took 4 bases from V and 5 from J, leaving 14 bases between them. Germline lookup yields CDR1 LNHDA and CDR2 SQIVND (reference sequence). CDR3 size: 14 residues.